The clone carrying this T cell receptor beta chain is a singleton in its sample. This record comes from a study of blood T cell repertoires in COVID-19. Study-level information: Donors in the United States, Italy and Spain gave samples during acute or convalescent COVID-19. T cells, B-cell-depleted T cells, or PBMCs provided the cDNA or gDNA that served as material.

Per the authors' pipeline: Using reference gene primer amplification, nucleated cell counts were estimated. The assay was immunoSEQ multiplex PCR, and TCRdb's table has in-frame clones only and misses some. The DNA was the basis for D and trimming; V, J and clone size are from that table. This sample has just over 75,000 clones, with over 80% found just once. Germline V gene lookup returns CDR1 SQVTM and CDR2 ANQGSEA. V shed 3 bases, J shed 10 bases, and the junction held 7 bases outside the gene matches. There are 14 residues in the CDR3. This sequence originates from a man aged 45-65 years with acute or convalescent COVID-19. Input material: peripheral blood. The rearrangement uses TRBV29-1 and TRBJ2-1; 12 bases fit TRBD2. The CDR3 sequence: CSVDGLAGGGEQFF. CDR3 DNA sequence: TGCAGCGTTGACGGTCTAGCGGGAGGGGGAGAGCAGTTCTTC.